Below, one TCR beta chain is given with its context. This entry belongs to a study of T cells in Graves' hyperthyroidism and ophthalmopathy. Authors of the study amplified TCR beta CDR3 regions from RNA transcripts. The TCR CDR3 was amplified in a first-round RT-PCR using the HTBI primer set. From the multiplex PCR reads, TCRdb called clonotypes with MiXCR, one entry per CDR3 protein. The sample lists approximately 210,000 distinct CDR3 sequences; 15% to 20% were seen once. The definition of stable Graves' hyperthyroidism was no ophthalmopathy progression within 18 months. The J segment lost 5 bases and the V segment lost 6 bases, leaving 9 bases of the junction unmatched. The germline V gene has CDR1 DFQATT and CDR2 SNEGSKA (reference sequence). CDR3 length: 13 residues.

The rearrangement links TRBV20-1 to TRBJ2-5, with 7 bases matching TRBD2. The sequence derives from a man aged 50 to 60 with Graves' hyperthyroidism. Sequencing was performed on blood. This CDR3 is CSAPGLVSETQYF. Written as DNA, the CDR3 is TGCAGTGCCCCTGGACTAGTGTCGGAGACCCAGTACTTC.